These T cell receptor beta chains were read from a single sample in a study of cytomegalovirus exposure and HLA in healthy donors. Clones were sequenced by immunoSEQ multiplex PCR, and TCRdb holds only the in-frame ones, with some missing. The sample records 150,000 or so clones, about three quarters being singletons. Sequences were obtained from PBMCs. Receptors originate from a woman between 40 and 55 years old in good health and CMV-seronegative. The CDR3 runs from the conserved cysteine through the conserved F or W. D genes are given only for firm matches. The size entry is marked missing in some rows and otherwise reads once, few, many or a size class.

clone_size: NA
j_call: TRBJ2-1
d_call: NA
v_call: TRBV5-1
cdr3_aa: CASRPTEQKYNEQFF
cdr3_nt: TGCGCCAGCCGACCGACAGAACAGAAATACAATGAGCAGTTCTTC

clone_size: NA
j_call: TRBJ2-3
d_call: TRBD1
v_call: TRBV5-1
cdr3_aa: CASSSPGTGGRTDTQYF
cdr3_nt: TGCGCCAGCAGCTCGCCGGGGACAGGCGGACGAACAGATACGCAGTATTTT

clone_size: NA
j_call: TRBJ2-2
d_call: NA
v_call: TRBV6-6
cdr3_aa: CASSYGRGGELFF
cdr3_nt: TGTGCCAGCAGTTATGGGAGGGGGGGGGAGCTGTTTTTT

clone_size: NA
j_call: TRBJ1-2
d_call: NA
v_call: TRBV19
cdr3_aa: CASSIEGAGNYGYTF
cdr3_nt: TGTGCCAGTAGTATAGAGGGTGCGGGGAACTATGGCTACACCTTC

clone_size: NA
j_call: TRBJ1-1
d_call: TRBD1
v_call: TRBV5-1
cdr3_aa: CASSLTGAGYAEAFF
cdr3_nt: TGCGCCAGCAGTTTGACAGGGGCCGGTTATGCTGAAGCTTTCTTT

clone_size: NA
j_call: TRBJ2-1
d_call: TRBD2
v_call: TRBV5-6
cdr3_aa: CASSLSLAPEMEQFF
cdr3_nt: TGTGCCAGCAGCTTGTCACTAGCGCCAGAGATGGAGCAGTTCTTC

clone_size: NA
j_call: TRBJ1-1
d_call: NA
v_call: TRBV5-1
cdr3_aa: CASSPDSLTNTEAFF
cdr3_nt: TGCGCCAGCAGTCCCGACAGCCTGACGAACACTGAAGCTTTCTTT

clone_size: NA
j_call: TRBJ1-1
d_call: NA
v_call: TRBV2
cdr3_aa: CASSTDRTPNTEAFF
cdr3_nt: TGTGCCAGCAGTACAGACAGGACGCCTAACACTGAAGCTTTCTTT

clone_size: few
j_call: TRBJ2-7
d_call: NA
v_call: TRBV6-6
cdr3_aa: CASSYSRQGEQYF
cdr3_nt: TGTGCCAGCAGTTACTCGAGGCAGGGTGAGCAGTACTTC

clone_size: NA
j_call: TRBJ2-2
d_call: TRBD2
v_call: TRBV28
cdr3_aa: CASSPNTGTSAGELFF
cdr3_nt: TGTGCCAGCAGTCCGAACACCGGGACTAGCGCCGGGGAGCTGTTTTTT

clone_size: NA
j_call: TRBJ2-2
d_call: NA
v_call: TRBV5-1
cdr3_aa: CASSLVGGPRELFF
cdr3_nt: TGCGCCAGCAGCTTGGTCGGGGGGCCCCGGGAGCTGTTTTTT

clone_size: NA
j_call: TRBJ2-3
d_call: TRBD1
v_call: TRBV6-1
cdr3_aa: CASRDRGVRTDTQYF
cdr3_nt: TGTGCCAGCAGGGACAGGGGAGTCCGCACAGATACGCAGTATTTT

clone_size: few
j_call: TRBJ1-1
d_call: NA
v_call: TRBV7-9
cdr3_aa: CASSQRTEAFF
cdr3_nt: TGTGCCAGCAGCCAGAGGACTGAAGCTTTCTTT

clone_size: once
j_call: TRBJ1-2
d_call: NA
v_call: TRBV2
cdr3_aa: CASPGAFYGYTF
cdr3_nt: TGTGCCAGCCCAGGGGCCTTCTATGGCTACACCTTC

clone_size: NA
j_call: TRBJ1-1
d_call: TRBD1
v_call: TRBV10-3
cdr3_aa: CAMGDSMNTEAFF
cdr3_nt: TGTGCCATGGGGGACAGCATGAACACTGAAGCTTTCTTT

clone_size: NA
j_call: TRBJ2-1
d_call: TRBD2
v_call: TRBV5-4
cdr3_aa: CASSFGLAGSDEQFF
cdr3_nt: TGTGCCAGCAGCTTCGGCCTAGCGGGGAGCGATGAGCAGTTCTTC

clone_size: NA
j_call: TRBJ1-1
d_call: TRBD1
v_call: TRBV7-7
cdr3_aa: CASSLDRDTEAFF
cdr3_nt: TGTGCTAGCAGCTTAGACAGGGACACTGAAGCTTTCTTT

clone_size: NA
j_call: TRBJ1-1
d_call: NA
v_call: TRBV29-1
cdr3_aa: CSVEGEAAGEITEAFF
cdr3_nt: TGCAGCGTTGAAGGCGAGGCCGCCGGGGAGATCACTGAAGCTTTCTTT

clone_size: NA
j_call: TRBJ1-1
d_call: TRBD1
v_call: TRBV4-1
cdr3_aa: CASSQPRQGPEAFF
cdr3_nt: TGCGCCAGCAGCCAGCCGAGACAGGGGCCTGAAGCTTTCTTT

clone_size: NA
j_call: TRBJ2-1
d_call: TRBD2
v_call: TRBV5-1
cdr3_aa: CASSGIAGGWVEQFF
cdr3_nt: TGCGCCAGCAGTGGCATAGCGGGAGGGTGGGTTGAGCAGTTCTTC

clone_size: NA
j_call: TRBJ2-5
d_call: NA
v_call: TRBV11-3
cdr3_aa: CASSFSGAETQYF
cdr3_nt: TGTGCCAGCAGCTTCTCCGGAGCGGAGACCCAGTACTTC

clone_size: NA
j_call: TRBJ2-2
d_call: NA
v_call: TRBV11-2
cdr3_aa: CASSHRQGRTGELFF
cdr3_nt: TGTGCCAGCAGCCACCGCCAGGGGCGGACCGGGGAGCTGTTTTTT

clone_size: NA
j_call: TRBJ1-1
d_call: TRBD1
v_call: TRBV18
cdr3_aa: CASSHLQGGWETEAFF
cdr3_nt: TGTGCCAGCTCACACCTACAGGGGGGATGGGAAACTGAAGCTTTCTTT